Presented here are 3 T cell receptor beta chains from one specimen sequenced in a study of T cells in Graves' hyperthyroidism and ophthalmopathy. RNA transcripts were the template for amplifying TCR beta CDR3 regions. The primer set for the first-round RT-PCR of the TCR CDR3 was HTBI. Using its own MiXCR run on the multiplex PCR reads, TCRdb lists one record per CDR3 protein. The sample yields roughly 580,000 distinct CDR3 sequences, more than 11% seen once. The specimen sequenced was blood. These receptors all come from a woman in her twenties or thirties with Graves' hyperthyroidism that later progressed to Graves' ophthalmopathy.

At least ten counts were recorded for this clonotype. Written as DNA, the CDR3 is TGTGCCAGCAGTCCCCAGGGACAGGGAATTGCTGAGCAGTTCTTC. It is translated as CASSPQGQGIAEQFF. J is TRBJ2-1 and V is TRBV12-3 or TRBV12-4; TRBD1 aligns across 9 bases. The CDR3 spans 15 residues. The trim removed 5 bases at V and 9 bases at J, leaving 11 bases unmatched.

This clonotype was recorded many times. V usage is TRBV6-6 and J usage is TRBJ1-3, with D maybe TRBD1 (6 bases). The CDR3 contains 17 residues. Looked up from germline, CDR1 is MNHNY and CDR2 is SVGAGI (reference sequence). Trimming pared 0 bases from V and 0 bases from J, leaving 12 bases between. The CDR3 sequence is CASSYSIDRSSGNTIYF. The DNA of the CDR3 is TGTGCCAGCAGTTACTCCATTGACAGGAGCTCTGGAAACACCATATATTTT.

This rearrangement joins TRBV20-1 to TRBJ1-1; possible D gene TRBD1, 5 bases. Germline V gives CDR1 DFQATT, CDR2 SNEGSKA (reference sequence). Between the trimmed V and J ends, which lost 5 bases and 1 base, there was a span of 14 bases. The CDR3 sequence is 14 residues long. The CDR3 nucleotides read TGCAGTGCTCAGTCAGGGTTAAGGAACACTGAAGCTTTCTTT. This sequence encodes CSAQSGLRNTEAFF.